This passage covers 10 T cell receptor beta chains from one sample sequenced in a study of blood T cell repertoires in COVID-19. The protocol was immunoSEQ multiplex PCR, while the TCRdb copy is restricted to in-frame clones and leaves out a portion. The table records approximately 120,000 clones, about 93% of them present only once. Source material: peripheral blood. The source of these receptors is a man over 45 with COVID-19, enrolled during active disease.

The chain employs TRBV9 and TRBJ2-1; TRBD1 aligns across 8 bases. Germline values: CDR1 SGDLS, CDR2 YYNGEE. The CDR3 is 13 residues long. The V and J ends lost 3 bases and 8 bases, in that order; junction bases with no gene match: 4. CDR3 DNA: TGTGCCAGCAGCGGGACAGGGATTGATGAGCAGTTCTTC. The encoded protein is CASSGTGIDEQFF.

This chain connects TRBV6-5 to TRBJ2-3, with 9 bases lining up with TRBD2. Per the germline V gene, CDR1 is MNHEY and CDR2 is SVGAGI. This CDR3 is built from 14 residues. V lost 6 bases and J lost 4; bases outside the gene matches: 5. For the CDR3, the DNA is TGTGCCAGCAGCGTAGCGGGAGAGGCAGATACGCAGTATTTT. The encoded protein is CASSVAGEADTQYF.

This clone was counted a single time. V is TRBV5-4 and J is TRBJ2-3; TRBD2 aligns across 8 bases. The CDR3 runs 16 residues. V lost 2 bases, J lost 0 bases, and 5 bases stayed unmatched. Per the germline V gene, CDR1 is SGHNT and CDR2 is YYREEE (reference sequence). The CDR3 sequence: CASSFSREASTDTQYF. CDR3 nucleotide sequence: TGTGCCAGCAGCTTTTCGCGGGAGGCCAGCACAGATACGCAGTATTTT. Full variable domain (outside the CDR3, taken from reference TRBV5-4 and TRBJ2-3): ETGVTQSPTHLIKTRGQQVTLRCSSQSGHNTVSWYQQALGQGPQFIFQYYREEENGRGNFPPRFSGLQFPNYSSELNVNALELDDSALYLCASSFSREASTDTQYFGPGTRLTVL.

The chain is built from TRBV6-5 and TRBJ2-7; a weak D match, TRBD1 (5 bases). Germline V lookup: CDR1 MNHEY, CDR2 SVGAGI. This CDR3 has 14 residues. V dropped 0 bases and J dropped 3 bases, with 9 bases sitting between them. The CDR3 is CASSYSDSYYEQYF. CDR3 bases: TGTGCCAGCAGTTACTCAGACAGCTACTACGAGCAGTACTTC.

This chain links TRBV5-4 with TRBJ2-3; 11 bases are a match to TRBD2. There are 16 residues in the CDR3. Germline V gene lookup returns CDR1 SGHNT and CDR2 YYREEE (reference sequence). Losses at the gene ends were 5 bases for V and 2 bases for J; bases not matched to a gene: 7. The CDR3 here is CASRSGGLAVTDTQYF. The CDR3 DNA reads as TGTGCCAGCAGGTCGGGGGGACTAGCGGTCACAGATACGCAGTATTTT.

This sequence joins TRBV30 and TRBJ2-3, with a weak D call TRBD1 (5 bases). Trimming removed 2 bases at V and 3 bases at J, with 18 bases between. The CDR3 is 16 residues long. Germline CDR1 is GTSNPN and CDR2 is SVGIG (reference sequence). This CDR3 reads CAWSRPSGIGTDTQYF. In DNA, the CDR3 is TGTGCCTGGAGTCGTCCCTCAGGGATTGGTACAGATACGCAGTATTTT.

This chain connects TRBV5-1 to TRBJ2-2; D is unresolved. Trimming stripped 4 bases from V and 6 bases from J, with 7 bases between. The germline CDR1 and CDR2 sequences are SGHRS and YFSETQ. The length of the CDR3 is 12 residues. The CDR3 is CASSPLAGELFF. The DNA for the CDR3 is TGCGCCAGCAGCCCTCTAGCCGGGGAGCTGTTTTTT. Using reference TRBV5-1 and TRBJ2-2 for the parts outside the CDR3, the full variable domain is KAGVTQTPRYLIKTRGQQVTLSCSPISGHRSVSWYQQTPGQGLQFLFEYFSETQRNKGNFPGRFSGRQFSNSRSEMNVSTLELGDSALYLCASSPLAGELFFGEGSRLTVL.

This chain connects TRBV10-3 to TRBJ1-1; D not certain. This CDR3 contains 14 residues. Germline V gene sequence: CDR1 ENHRY, CDR2 SYGVKD. Trimming removed 7 bases at V and 1 base at J, with 13 bases between. CDR3: CAIKGSRENTEAFF. In DNA form, the CDR3 reads TGTGCCATCAAAGGGTCGAGGGAGAACACTGAAGCTTTCTTT.

V gene TRBV2 combines with J gene TRBJ1-4; no firm D call. Trimming left V 6 bases short and J 3 bases short, with 8 bases between. Germline V gene data show CDR1 as SNHLY and CDR2 as FYNNEI. This CDR3 contains 13 residues. The CDR3 DNA sequence: TGTGCCAGCAGGGCCCTCGCTAATGAAAAACTGTTTTTT. Translation gives CASRALANEKLFF. The full variable domain, with the rest looked up from reference TRBV2 and TRBJ1-4, is EPEVTQTPSHQVTQMGQEVILRCVPISNHLYFYWYRQILGQKVEFLVSFYNNEISEKSEIFDDQFSVERPDGSNFTLKIRSTKLEDSAMYFCASRALANEKLFFGSGTQLSVL.

V usage is TRBV3-1 (or the pseudogene TRBV3-2) and J usage is TRBJ2-7, with unresolved D. The CDR3 has 14 residues. Germline CDR1 and CDR2: LGHDT and YNNKEL (reference sequence). Trimming took off 0 bases at V and 6 bases at J, with 12 bases between the two ends. This chain's CDR3 is CASSQDLIPSEQYF. CDR3 in DNA: TGTGCCAGCAGCCAAGATCTAATACCCTCCGAGCAGTACTTC.